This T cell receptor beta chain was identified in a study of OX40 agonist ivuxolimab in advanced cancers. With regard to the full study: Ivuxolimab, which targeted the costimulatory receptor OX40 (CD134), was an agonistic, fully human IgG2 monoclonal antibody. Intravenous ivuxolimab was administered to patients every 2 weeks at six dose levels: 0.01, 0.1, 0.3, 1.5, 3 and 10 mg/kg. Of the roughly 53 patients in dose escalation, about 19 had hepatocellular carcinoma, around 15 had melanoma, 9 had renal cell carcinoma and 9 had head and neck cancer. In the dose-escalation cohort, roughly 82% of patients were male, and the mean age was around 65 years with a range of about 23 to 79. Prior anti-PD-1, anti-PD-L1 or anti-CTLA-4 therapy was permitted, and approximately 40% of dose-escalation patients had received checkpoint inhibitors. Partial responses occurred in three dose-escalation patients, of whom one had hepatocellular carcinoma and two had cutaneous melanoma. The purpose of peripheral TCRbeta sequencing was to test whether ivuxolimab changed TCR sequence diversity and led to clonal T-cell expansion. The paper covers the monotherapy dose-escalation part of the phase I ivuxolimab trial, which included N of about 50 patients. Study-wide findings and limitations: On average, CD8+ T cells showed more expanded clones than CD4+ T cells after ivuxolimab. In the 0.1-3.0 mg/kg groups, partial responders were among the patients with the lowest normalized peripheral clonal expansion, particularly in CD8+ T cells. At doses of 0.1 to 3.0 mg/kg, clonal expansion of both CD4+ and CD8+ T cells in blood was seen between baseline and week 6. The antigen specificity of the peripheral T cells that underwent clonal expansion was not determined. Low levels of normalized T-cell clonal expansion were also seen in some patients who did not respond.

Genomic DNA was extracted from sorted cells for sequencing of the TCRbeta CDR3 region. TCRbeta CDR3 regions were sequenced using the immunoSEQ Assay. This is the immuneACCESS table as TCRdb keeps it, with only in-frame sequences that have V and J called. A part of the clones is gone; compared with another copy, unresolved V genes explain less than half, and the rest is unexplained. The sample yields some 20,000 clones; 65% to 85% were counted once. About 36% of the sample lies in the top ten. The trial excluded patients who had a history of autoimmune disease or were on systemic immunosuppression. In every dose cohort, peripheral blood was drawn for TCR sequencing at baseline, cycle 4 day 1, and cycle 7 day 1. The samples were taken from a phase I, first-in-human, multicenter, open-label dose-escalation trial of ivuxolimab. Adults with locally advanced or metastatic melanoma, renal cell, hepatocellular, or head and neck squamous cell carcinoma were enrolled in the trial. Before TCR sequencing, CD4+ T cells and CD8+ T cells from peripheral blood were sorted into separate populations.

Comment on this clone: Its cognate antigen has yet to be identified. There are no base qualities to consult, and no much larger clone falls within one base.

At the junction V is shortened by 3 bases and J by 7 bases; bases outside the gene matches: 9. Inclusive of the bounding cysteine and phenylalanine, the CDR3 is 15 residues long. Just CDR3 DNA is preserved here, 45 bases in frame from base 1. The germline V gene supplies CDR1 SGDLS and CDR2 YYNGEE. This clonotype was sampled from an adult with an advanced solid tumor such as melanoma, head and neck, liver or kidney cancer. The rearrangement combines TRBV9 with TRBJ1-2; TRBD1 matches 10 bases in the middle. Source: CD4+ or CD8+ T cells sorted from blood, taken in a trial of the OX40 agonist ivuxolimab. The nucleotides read TGTGCCAGCAGCGCTAGTGGGACAGGGGTGGGTGGCTACACCTTC. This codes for CASSASGTGVGGYTF.